These 18 T cell receptor beta chains were sequenced from one sample in a study of blood T cell repertoires in COVID-19. Some clones are missing from TCRdb's copy, which holds only in-frame ones; the method was immunoSEQ multiplex PCR. The repertoire consists of approximately 120,000 clones, with approximately 81% occurring once and the leading ten covering 5.5%. Sequenced: peripheral blood. The receptor set was obtained from a man between 60 and 75 years old with acute or convalescent COVID-19.

This chain links TRBV30 with TRBJ2-1, with TRBD2 identical over 9 bases. Trimming removed 5 bases from V and 1 base from J; junction bases left unmatched: 6. Germline V gene lookup returns CDR1 GTSNPN and CDR2 SVGIG (reference sequence). CDR3 size: 15 residues. The CDR3 DNA sequence: TGTGCCTGGTGTAGTCTAGCGGGATCCTACAATGAGCAGTTCTTC. Residues: CAWCSLAGSYNEQFF.

The chain has TRBV29-1 and TRBJ1-1; 10 bases agree with TRBD1. The ends lost 4 bases at V and 0 bases at J; junction bases unmatched: 8. The germline V gene encodes CDR1 SQVTM and CDR2 ANQGSEA. CDR3 length: 16 residues. CDR3 nucleotide sequence: TGCAGCGTTGTTTCTATAGGGACAGGGGTGAACACTGAAGCTTTCTTT. Translation: CSVVSIGTGVNTEAFF.

This clone was seen just once. This rearrangement joins TRBV2 to TRBJ1-4, with TRBD1 as a possible D gene (6 bases). This CDR3 is 14 amino acids long. Trimming took off 5 bases at V and 4 bases at J, with 11 bases between the two ends. Per the germline V gene, CDR1 is SNHLY and CDR2 is FYNNEI. The CDR3 here is CASSRDRNNEKLFF. CDR3 nucleotides: TGTGCCAGCAGTCGCGACAGGAATAATGAAAAACTGTTTTTT.

The chain has TRBV11-2 and TRBJ1-2; TRBD1 matches 7 bases. This CDR3 has 17 residues. The V segment lost 1 base and the J segment 5 bases; nucleotides outside the gene matches: 13. Germline V gives CDR1 SGHAT, CDR2 FQNNGV. The CDR3 is CASSLGGQSAIPYGYTF. DNA of the CDR3: TGTGCCAGCAGCTTAGGGGGACAGTCCGCAATTCCGTATGGCTACACCTTC.

The chain employs TRBV9 and TRBJ2-3; 8 bases match TRBD2. After removal of 1 base from V and 11 bases from J, the junction contained 6 bases not matched to a gene. From germline, CDR1 is SGDLS and CDR2 YYNGEE. This CDR3 is 13 amino acids long. CDR3 in DNA: TGTGCCAGCAGCGTATTCTTGAGCGGGGGGCAGTATTTT. It yields the protein CASSVFLSGGQYF.

The rearrangement joins TRBV5-1 to TRBJ2-3; 8 nucleotides agree with TRBD1. V was pared by 3 bases and J by 5 bases, with 5 bases of the junction left unmatched. Germline V gene sequence: CDR1 SGHRS, CDR2 YFSETQ. This CDR3 has 14 amino acids. The CDR3 DNA follows: TGCGCCAGCAGCTCCGGACAGGGTTTAGATACGCAGTATTTT. Its translation: CASSSGQGLDTQYF.

The V gene is TRBV2, the J gene TRBJ1-2, with 11 bases identical to TRBD1. V gave up 8 bases and J gave up 0 bases; unmatched junction bases: 5. The CDR3 sequence is 15 residues long. Germline lookup yields CDR1 SNHLY and CDR2 FYNNEI. DNA of the CDR3: TGTGCCAGCCCGGGACAGGGGGATTCTAACTATGGCTACACCTTC. It encodes CASPGQGDSNYGYTF.

The J gene is TRBJ2-7, the V gene TRBV3-1 (or the pseudogene TRBV3-2), with 11 bases matching TRBD1. Germline V gives CDR1 LGHDT, CDR2 YNNKEL (reference sequence). This CDR3 region has 15 residues. Trimming at V came to 1 base and at J to 8 bases, leaving 7 bases not matched to a gene. The CDR3 nucleotides are TGTGCCAGCAGCCAAGTGGGGACAGGGGGTGAGAAGCAGTACTTC. The encoded protein is CASSQVGTGGEKQYF.

This clone occurred once. CDR3 sequence reads: CASSPGTRTSQPQHF. Here the CDR3 DNA reads TGTGCCAGTAGTCCCGGGACTAGGACGAGTCAGCCCCAGCATTTT. V usage is TRBV19 and J usage is TRBJ1-5; a weak D match, TRBD1 (5 bases). This CDR3 comprises 15 residues. V dropped 5 bases and J dropped 6 bases, with 17 bases sitting between them. Germline V gene data show CDR1 as LNHDA and CDR2 as SQIVND (reference sequence).

The count of this clone is one. The chain joins TRBV4-1 to TRBJ1-3, with 8 bases lining up with TRBD1. CDR1 MGHRA and CDR2 YSYEKL come from the germline V gene. This CDR3 contains 17 residues. V dropped 0 bases and J dropped 3; count of bases not matched to a gene: 7. The CDR3 region has the DNA TGCGCCAGCAGCCAAGATTCTCAGGGGGCTGGTGGAAACACCATATATTTT. Translated, it gives CASSQDSQGAGGNTIYF.

This clone was seen a handful of times. The rearrangement links TRBV30 to TRBJ2-7; D possibly corresponds to TRBD2 (6 bases). This CDR3 comprises 14 residues. V was shortened by 4 bases and J by 4 bases, with 17 bases between the two germline ends. The germline gives CDR1 GTSNPN, CDR2 SVGIG (reference sequence). The CDR3: CAWKRSAGNYEQYF. As DNA, the CDR3 is TGTGCCTGGAAACGTTCAGCGGGCAATTACGAGCAGTACTTC.

In this sample, this clone turned up once. This chain connects TRBV5-1 to TRBJ2-2, with 15 nucleotides matching TRBD2. The CDR3 spans 17 residues. The germline gives CDR1 SGHRS, CDR2 YFSETQ. The V and J ends lost 3 bases and 5 bases, in that order; junction bases with no gene match: 5. CDR3 DNA: TGCGCCAGCAGCTCGGGACTAGCGGGAGGTGGTACCGGGGAGCTGTTTTTT. Translating gives CASSSGLAGGGTGELFF.

The chain couples TRBV5-1 to TRBJ1-2, with no clear D. The CDR3 extends over 15 amino acids. Germline V lookup: CDR1 SGHRS, CDR2 YFSETQ. V was trimmed by 6 bases and J by 2 bases, leaving 17 bases between them. CDR3 sequence reads: CASNADGVTNYGYTF. DNA of the CDR3: TGCGCCAGCAACGCCGACGGGGTGACGAACTATGGCTACACCTTC. The complete variable domain, with remaining parts taken from reference TRBV5-1 and TRBJ1-2, reads KAGVTQTPRYLIKTRGQQVTLSCSPISGHRSVSWYQQTPGQGLQFLFEYFSETQRNKGNFPGRFSGRQFSNSRSEMNVSTLELGDSALYLCASNADGVTNYGYTFGSGTRLTVV.

V usage is TRBV27 and J usage is TRBJ1-5; the match to TRBD1 covers 7 bases. The CDR3 loop spans 15 amino acids. The germline gives CDR1 MNHEY, CDR2 SMNVEV (reference sequence). The trim removed 3 bases at V and 7 bases at J, leaving 9 bases unmatched. The CDR3 coding sequence is TGTGCCAGCAGTTTCGGAGGGGGCAAGAAGCAGCCCCAGCATTTT. Translation: CASSFGGGKKQPQHF.

The genes are TRBV30 and TRBJ1-1, with 7 bases fitting TRBD1. The CDR3 spans 14 residues. Trimming cost V 0 bases and J 3 bases; bases outside gene matches: 4. Germline CDR1 and CDR2: GTSNPN and SVGIG (reference sequence). CDR3 coding DNA: TGTGCCTGGAGTGTACTTGACAGGGACACTGAAGCTTTCTTT. Translating gives CAWSVLDRDTEAFF.

This clone was detected a few times. The gene calls are TRBV27 and TRBJ2-6, with 8 bases matching TRBD1. Looked up from germline, CDR1 is MNHEY and CDR2 is SMNVEV (reference sequence). The CDR3 is 16 residues long. J was trimmed by 4 bases and V by 3 bases; bases with no gene match: 5. CDR3 in amino acids: CASSFRTGSGANVLTF. CDR3 DNA sequence: TGTGCCAGCAGTTTCCGGACAGGGTCCGGGGCCAACGTCCTGACTTTC.

The chain recombines TRBV3-1 (or the pseudogene TRBV3-2) with TRBJ1-1, with TRBD1 as a possible D gene (6 bases). The CDR3 has 17 amino acids. The V gene lost 4 bases and the J gene lost 0 bases, with 18 bases spanning the gap. Germline loops: CDR1 LGHDT, CDR2 YNNKEL (reference sequence). The CDR3 is CASSPKTRTGMNTEAFF. For the CDR3, the DNA is TGTGCCAGCAGCCCCAAAACCCGAACAGGGATGAACACTGAAGCTTTCTTT.

A note on this clone: An end of the junction differs from the germline gene, which may be a read error. V is TRBV27 and J is TRBJ2-6, with TRBD1 identical over 8 bases. There are 16 residues in the CDR3. Germline-derived CDR1 and CDR2 are MNHEY and SMNVEV (reference sequence). CDR3 nucleotide sequence: TGTGCCCGCAGGGGACAGGTTCCCTCTGGGGCCAACGTCCTGACTTTC. Protein: CARRGQVPSGANVLTF.